This T cell receptor beta chain was recovered during a study of T cell responses to AZD1222 COVID-19 vaccine. The germline V and J ends were trimmed by 8 bases and 1 base, with 9 bases remaining between them. CDR3 length: 13 amino acids. The germline CDR1 and CDR2 sequences are SGHNT and YENEEA. The table came from immunoSEQ multiplex PCR; TCRdb's copy has only in-frame clones and leaves some out. The profile shows fewer than 200,000 clones, just over 90% of them singletons. This clone is a singleton in its sample. This TCR was recovered from an adult in good health. The gene calls are TRBV11-3 and TRBJ1-3; D unclear. The sample here was peripheral blood, taken on day 0 of MenACWY control vaccination. CDR3 sequence reads: CASAEVSGNTIYF. DNA for the CDR3: TGTGCCAGCGCGGAGGTTTCTGGAAACACCATATATTTT.